This TCR beta chain was observed in a study of T cell changes during pregnancy in multiple sclerosis. Clones were sequenced by immunoSEQ multiplex PCR, and TCRdb holds only the in-frame ones, with some missing. The profile shows under 30,000 clones, about 91% of them singletons. CDR3 size: 16 residues. Germline trimming cut 7 bases from V and 1 base from J; bases unmatched to any gene: 9. Germline V lookup: CDR1 MNHEY, CDR2 SMNVEV (reference sequence). The chain links TRBV27 to TRBJ2-2, with 7 bases identical to TRBD1. The TCR originated in a female donor with multiple sclerosis, enrolled in a pregnancy study. The sample was CD8+ T cells from peripheral blood mononuclear cells, taken after pregnancy. CDR3 loop: CASKQPGQMNTGELFF. The DNA of the CDR3 is TGTGCCAGCAAACAACCGGGACAGATGAACACCGGGGAGCTGTTTTTT.